This T cell receptor beta chain was obtained from a study of shared clonotypes between healthy human individuals. Overall study results and limits: Despite large depth, rarefaction showed incomplete sorted-subset sequencing. Sequencing depth was a factor that was expected to affect clonotype sharing among donors.

The CDR3 sequence is 17 residues long. V shed 0 bases and J 2 bases; nucleotides not matched to a gene: 4. CDR1 SGHRS and CDR2 YFSETQ come from the germline V gene. As regards this clone: The antigen remains unidentified.

The donors were adults (healthy and HIV-negative) with no recent acute infections or vaccinations. Using immunoSEQ multiplex PCR, the repertoire was profiled, and TCRdb retains in-frame clones only, with some absent. Of about 1 million clones listed, 75% are singletons. This rearrangement joins TRBV5-1 to TRBJ2-2; 10 bases agree with TRBD2. This receptor was obtained from a man younger than 35 in good health. Sequencing input: memory CD4+ T cells sorted from blood. The subset was: CD45RA-negative fraction. The CDR3 protein is CASSLGLAGVNTGELFF. In DNA form, the CDR3 reads TGCGCCAGCAGCTTGGGGCTAGCGGGGGTTAACACCGGGGAGCTGTTTTTT.